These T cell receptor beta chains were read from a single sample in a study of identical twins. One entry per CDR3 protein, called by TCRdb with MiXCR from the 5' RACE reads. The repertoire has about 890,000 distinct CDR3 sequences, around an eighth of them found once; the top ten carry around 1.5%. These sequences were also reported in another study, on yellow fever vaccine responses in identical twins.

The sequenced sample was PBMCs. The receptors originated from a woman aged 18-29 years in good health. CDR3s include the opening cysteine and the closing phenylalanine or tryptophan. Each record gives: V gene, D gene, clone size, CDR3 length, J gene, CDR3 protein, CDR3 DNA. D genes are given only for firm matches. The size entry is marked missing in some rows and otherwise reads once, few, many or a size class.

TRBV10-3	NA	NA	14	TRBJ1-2	CAISEDQMHYGYTF	TGTGCCATCAGTGAGGACCAAATGCACTATGGCTACACCTTC
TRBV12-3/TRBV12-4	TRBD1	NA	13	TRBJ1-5	CASSEGQGSPQHF	TGTGCCAGCAGTGAGGGACAGGGGTCGCCCCAGCATTTT
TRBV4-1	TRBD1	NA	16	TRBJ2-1	CASSQFGTGKNNEQFF	TGCGCCAGCAGCCAATTCGGGACAGGGAAAAACAATGAGCAGTTCTTC
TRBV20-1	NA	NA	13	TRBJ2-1	CSARWTVYNEQFF	TGCAGTGCTAGGTGGACAGTATACAATGAGCAGTTCTTC
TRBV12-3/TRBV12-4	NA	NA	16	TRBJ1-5	CASSLDRAYGNQPQHF	TGTGCCAGCAGTTTAGATAGGGCTTACGGCAATCAGCCCCAGCATTTT
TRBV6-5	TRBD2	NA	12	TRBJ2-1	CASSSGTSGVRF	TGTGCCAGCAGTTCCGGGACTAGCGGGGTCCGCTTC
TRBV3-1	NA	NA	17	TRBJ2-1	CASSRQASITGNNEQFF	TGTGCCAGCAGCCGCCAAGCGTCCATAACAGGGAACAATGAGCAGTTCTTC
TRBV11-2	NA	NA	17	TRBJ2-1	CASSFVVGGLSYNEQFF	TGTGCCAGCAGCTTCGTAGTGGGAGGCCTCTCCTACAATGAGCAGTTCTTC
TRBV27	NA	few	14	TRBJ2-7	CASSRGGGSYEQYF	TGTGCCAGCAGTAGGGGTGGTGGATCCTACGAGCAGTACTTC
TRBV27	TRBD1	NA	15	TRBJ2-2	CASSYRDRYTGELFF	TGTGCCAGCAGTTACCGGGACAGATACACCGGGGAGCTGTTTTTT
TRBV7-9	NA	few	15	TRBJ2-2	CASSLPGPNTGELFF	TGTGCCAGCAGCTTACCGGGGCCGAACACCGGGGAGCTGTTTTTT
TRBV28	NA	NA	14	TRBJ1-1	CASSLEQGNTEAFF	TGTGCCAGCAGTTTAGAACAGGGGAACACTGAAGCTTTCTTT
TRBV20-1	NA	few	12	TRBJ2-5	CSAGSGQETQYF	TGCAGTGCCGGTAGCGGACAAGAGACCCAGTACTTC
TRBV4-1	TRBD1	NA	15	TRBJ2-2	CASKTGQTASGELFF	TGCGCCAGCAAAACGGGACAGACAGCATCCGGGGAGCTGTTTTTT
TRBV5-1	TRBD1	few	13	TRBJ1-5	CASSARGDQPQHF	TGCGCCAGCAGCGCCAGGGGGGATCAGCCCCAGCATTTT
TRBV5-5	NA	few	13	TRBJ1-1	CASSLDPSRVAFF	TGTGCCAGCAGCTTGGACCCCTCCCGGGTCGCTTTCTTT
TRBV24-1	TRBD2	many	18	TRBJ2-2	CATSDSRTSGANTGELFF	TGTGCCACCAGTGACTCCCGGACTAGCGGAGCGAACACCGGGGAGCTGTTTTTT
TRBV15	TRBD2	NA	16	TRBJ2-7	CATSRRHVGGTYEQYF	TGTGCCACCAGCAGAAGGCACGTCGGGGGGACCTACGAGCAGTACTTC
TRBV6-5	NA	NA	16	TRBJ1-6	CASSYFSGDVGSPLHF	TGTGCCAGCAGTTATTTCTCGGGAGACGTGGGATCACCCCTCCACTTT
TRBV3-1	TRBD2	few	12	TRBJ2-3	CASSQTSGTQYF	TGTGCCAGCAGCCAAACTAGCGGGACGCAGTATTTT
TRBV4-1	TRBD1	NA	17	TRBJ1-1	CASSQSESGQGRTEAFF	TGCGCCAGCAGCCAATCTGAGTCTGGACAGGGGAGGACTGAAGCTTTCTTT
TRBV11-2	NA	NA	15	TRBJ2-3	CASSLDSGETDTQYF	TGTGCCAGCAGCTTAGATTCAGGGGAGACAGATACGCAGTATTTT
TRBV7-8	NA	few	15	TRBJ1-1	CASSLVEGTNTEAFF	TGTGCCAGCAGCTTAGTGGAAGGCACGAACACTGAAGCTTTCTTT
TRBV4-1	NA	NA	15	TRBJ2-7	CASSQGWKGADEQYF	TGCGCCAGCAGCCAAGGATGGAAGGGCGCCGACGAGCAGTACTTC
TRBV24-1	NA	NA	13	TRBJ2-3	CATSARTTDTQYF	TGTGCCACCAGTGCCAGGACAACAGATACGCAGTATTTT
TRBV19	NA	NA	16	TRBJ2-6	CASNHRAYSGANVLTF	TGTGCCAGTAACCACAGGGCCTACTCTGGGGCCAACGTCCTGACTTTC
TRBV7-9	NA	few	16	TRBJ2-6	CASSPPGTSGANVLTF	TGTGCCAGCAGTCCCCCGGGAACCTCTGGGGCCAACGTCCTGACTTTC
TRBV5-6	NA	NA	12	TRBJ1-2	CASSLVQVENTF	TGTGCCAGCAGCTTGGTGCAGGTAGAGAACACCTTC
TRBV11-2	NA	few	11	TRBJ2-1	CASSYRLGQFF	TGTGCCAGCAGCTACCGACTTGGGCAGTTCTTC
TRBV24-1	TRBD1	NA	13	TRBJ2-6	CATQGLPLWVLTF	TGTGCCACACAGGGGTTACCTCTCTGGGTCCTGACTTTC
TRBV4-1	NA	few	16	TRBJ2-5	CASSQDPGSPPETQYF	TGCGCCAGCAGCCAAGATCCGGGTAGCCCCCCAGAGACCCAGTACTTC
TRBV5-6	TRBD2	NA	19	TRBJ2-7	CATSLAGTSGRSSSYEQYF	TGTGCCACCAGCTTGGCTGGGACTAGCGGGAGGAGTAGCTCCTACGAGCAGTACTTC
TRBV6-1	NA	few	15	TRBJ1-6	CASSPSREGNSPLHF	TGTGCCAGCAGTCCCTCCCGGGAAGGAAATTCACCCCTCCACTTT
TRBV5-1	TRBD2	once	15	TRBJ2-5	CASSLVLAVQETQYF	TGCGCCAGCAGCTTGGTGCTAGCGGTTCAAGAGACCCAGTACTTC
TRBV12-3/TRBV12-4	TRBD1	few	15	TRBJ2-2	CASSFTQGATGELFF	TGTGCCAGCAGTTTTACACAGGGGGCGACCGGGGAGCTGTTTTTT
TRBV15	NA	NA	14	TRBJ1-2	CATSRAEGWRGYTF	TGTGCCACCAGCAGAGCGGAGGGGTGGCGAGGCTACACCTTC
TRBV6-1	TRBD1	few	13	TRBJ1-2	CASSPTGVYGYTF	TGTGCCAGCAGCCCAACAGGGGTCTATGGCTACACCTTC
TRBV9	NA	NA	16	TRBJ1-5	CASNLGGGRANQPQHF	TGTGCCAGCAACTTAGGGGGAGGGCGTGCCAATCAGCCCCAGCATTTT
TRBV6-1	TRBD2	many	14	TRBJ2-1	CASMISGSYNEQFF	TGTGCCAGCATGATTAGCGGGAGTTACAATGAGCAGTTCTTC
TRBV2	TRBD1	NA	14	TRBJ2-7	CASSVSRGTIEQYF	TGTGCCAGCAGTGTATCCAGGGGGACCATCGAGCAGTACTTC
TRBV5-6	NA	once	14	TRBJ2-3	CAIGPGLSTDTQYF	TGTGCCATCGGCCCCGGGCTCAGCACAGATACGCAGTATTTT
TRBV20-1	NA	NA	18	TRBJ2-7	CCARDGGTVIRSSYEQYF	TGCTGTGCTAGAGATGGGGGGACTGTTATCCGAAGCTCCTACGAGCAGTACTTC
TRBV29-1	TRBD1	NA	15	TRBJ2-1	CSVDEQGANIGEQFF	TGCAGCGTGGACGAACAGGGGGCCAACATCGGTGAGCAGTTCTTC
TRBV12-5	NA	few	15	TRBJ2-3	CASGYGQLNTDTQYF	TGTGCTAGTGGGTACGGACAGCTTAACACAGATACGCAGTATTTT
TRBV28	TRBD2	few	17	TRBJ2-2	CASRGLGLPRAPGELFF	TGTGCCAGCAGGGGGTTGGGACTACCACGCGCACCAGGGGAGCTGTTTTTT
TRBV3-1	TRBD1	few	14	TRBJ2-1	CASSQWDRSDEQFF	TGTGCCAGCAGCCAATGGGACAGGAGTGATGAGCAGTTCTTC
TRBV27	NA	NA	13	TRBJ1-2	CASSSRPDYGYTF	TGTGCCAGCAGTTCCCGACCGGACTATGGCTACACCTTC
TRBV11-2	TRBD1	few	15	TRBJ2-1	CASSYPGTGFAEQFF	TGTGCCAGCAGCTATCCCGGGACAGGGTTTGCTGAGCAGTTCTTC
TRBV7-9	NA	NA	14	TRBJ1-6	CASSEQGLGSPLHF	TGTGCCAGCAGCGAACAGGGCCTGGGTTCACCCCTCCACTTT
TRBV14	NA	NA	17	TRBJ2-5	CASSHLSSTETQETQYF	TGTGCCAGCAGCCACCTTTCTTCCACAGAGACACAAGAGACCCAGTACTTC
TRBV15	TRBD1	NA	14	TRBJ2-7	CATKGQELSYEQYF	TGTGCCACCAAAGGACAGGAGCTCTCCTACGAGCAGTACTTC
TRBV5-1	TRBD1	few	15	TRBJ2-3	CASSPTGRGQDTQYF	TGCGCCAGCAGCCCAACGGGCAGGGGGCAAGATACGCAGTATTTT
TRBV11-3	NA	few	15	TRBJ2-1	CASSPSSNPYNEQFF	TGTGCCAGCAGCCCTTCTAGCAATCCCTACAATGAGCAGTTCTTC
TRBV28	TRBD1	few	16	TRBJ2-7	CASSFGTGGFGYEQYF	TGTGCCAGCAGTTTTGGTACAGGGGGTTTTGGGTACGAGCAGTACTTC
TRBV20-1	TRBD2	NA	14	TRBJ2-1	CSATGTSVGDEQFF	TGCAGTGCTACTGGGACTAGCGTGGGAGATGAGCAGTTCTTC
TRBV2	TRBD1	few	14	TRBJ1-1	CASRDRSLNTEAFF	TGTGCCAGCCGGGACAGGAGTTTGAACACTGAAGCTTTCTTT
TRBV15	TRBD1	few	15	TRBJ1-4	CATSRPGQLNEKLFF	TGTGCCACCAGCAGGCCGGGACAGCTTAATGAAAAACTGTTTTTT
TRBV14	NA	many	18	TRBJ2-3	CASSQEFTASRSTDTQYF	TGTGCCAGCAGCCAAGAGTTCACGGCCTCCAGAAGCACAGATACGCAGTATTTT
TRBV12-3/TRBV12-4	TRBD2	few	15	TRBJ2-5	CASSLGGEGQETQYF	TGTGCCAGCAGTTTAGGGGGGGAGGGCCAAGAGACCCAGTACTTC
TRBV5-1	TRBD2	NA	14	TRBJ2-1	CASCGGEIYNEQFF	TGCGCCAGCTGCGGGGGGGAGATTTACAATGAGCAGTTCTTC